This T cell receptor beta chain was sequenced in a study of cytomegalovirus exposure and HLA in healthy donors. TCRdb keeps only in-frame clones here, not all; method: immunoSEQ multiplex PCR. Among some 170,000 clones, approximately 89% were seen once, and the ten largest hold 4% to 4.5%. With V trimmed by 2 bases and J by 5 bases, 5 bases remained unmatched. This CDR3 is 14 amino acids long. Germline CDR1 SGHNT, CDR2 YYREEE (reference sequence). The source of this sequence is a man between 18 and 35 years old in good health and CMV-seropositive. The specimen sequenced was PBMCs. The chain couples TRBV5-4 to TRBJ2-5, with 8 bases fitting TRBD1. CDR3 amino acids: CASSLRTGRETQYF. DNA for the CDR3: TGTGCCAGCAGCTTACGGACAGGGCGGGAGACCCAGTACTTC.